This section outlines one T cell receptor beta chain sequence together with its context. Its antigen is not identified. This entry is derived from a study of cytomegalovirus exposure and HLA in healthy donors. Study-level findings and limits: In vitro data verified a few CMV-associated chains as specific for CMV antigens.

The V and J ends lost 6 bases and 6 bases, in that order; junction bases with no gene match: 8. The CDR3 has 14 residues. Germline assignment: CDR1 SGHRS and CDR2 YFSETQ. A multiplex PCR was run with 60 Vbeta primers and 13 Jbeta primers. TCRdb's table, derived via immunoSEQ multiplex PCR, lists solely in-frame clones and lacks some. Of 80,000 or so clones listed, approximately 60% are singletons. The sequenced sample was PBMCs. The chain is built from TRBV5-1 and TRBJ2-3, with 9 nucleotides matching TRBD1. The sequence came from a male donor in good health and CMV-seropositive. CDR3 amino acids: CASILGTGTDTQYF. DNA for the CDR3: TGCGCCAGCATCCTAGGGACAGGGACGGATACGCAGTATTTT.